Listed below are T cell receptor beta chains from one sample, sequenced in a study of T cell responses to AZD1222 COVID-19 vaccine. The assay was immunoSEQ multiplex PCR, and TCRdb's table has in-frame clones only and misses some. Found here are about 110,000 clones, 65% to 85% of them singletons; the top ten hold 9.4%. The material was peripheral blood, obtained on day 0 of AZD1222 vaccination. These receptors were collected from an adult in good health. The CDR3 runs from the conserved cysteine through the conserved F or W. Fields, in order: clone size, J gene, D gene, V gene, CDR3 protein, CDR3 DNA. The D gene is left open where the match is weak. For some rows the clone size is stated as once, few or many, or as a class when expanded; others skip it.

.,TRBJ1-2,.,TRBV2,CASSEQEYGYTF,TGTGCCAGCAGTGAACAGGAATATGGCTACACCTTC
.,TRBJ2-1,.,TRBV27,CASSMLNEQFF,TGTGCCAGCAGCATGTTAAATGAGCAGTTCTTC
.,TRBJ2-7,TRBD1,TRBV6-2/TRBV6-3,CASSYATGGEGEQYF,TGTGCCAGCAGTTACGCCACAGGGGGCGAGGGCGAGCAGTACTTC
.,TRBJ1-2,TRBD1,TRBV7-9,CASSLDRGDSGYTF,TGTGCCAGCAGCCTAGACAGGGGGGATAGTGGCTACACCTTC
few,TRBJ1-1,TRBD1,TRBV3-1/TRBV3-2,CASSQAGTGEAFF,TGTGCCAGCAGCCAGGCCGGGACAGGAGAAGCTTTCTTT
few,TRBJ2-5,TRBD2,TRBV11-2,CASSRFELAGHTGQETQYF,TGTGCCAGCAGCCGCTTTGAACTAGCGGGACACACTGGGCAAGAGACCCAGTACTTC
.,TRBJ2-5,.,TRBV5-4,CATEEGVTQYF,TGTGCAACCGAGGAGGGGGTGACCCAGTACTTC
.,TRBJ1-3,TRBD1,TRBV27,CASSWGTGAGNTIYF,TGTGCCAGCAGTTGGGGGACAGGGGCTGGAAACACCATATATTTT
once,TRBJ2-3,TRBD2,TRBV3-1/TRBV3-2,CASSLGVLAASTDTQYF,TGTGCCAGCAGCCTGGGGGTCCTAGCGGCTAGCACAGATACGCAGTATTTT
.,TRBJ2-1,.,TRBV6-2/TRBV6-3,CASSSGEVNEQFF,TGTGCCAGCAGTTCGGGAGAAGTAAATGAGCAGTTCTTC
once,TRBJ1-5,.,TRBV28,CASSLLGAGTNQPQHF,TGTGCCAGCAGTTTATTGGGCGCAGGTACCAATCAGCCCCAGCATTTT
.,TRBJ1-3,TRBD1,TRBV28,CASNTGGTGNTIYF,TGTGCCAGCAACACAGGGGGAACTGGAAACACCATATATTTT
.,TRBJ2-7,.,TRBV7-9,CAFDAGPPGEQYF,TGTGCCTTTGATGCGGGGCCCCCTGGGGAGCAGTACTTC
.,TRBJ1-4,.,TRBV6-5,CASSSGGTNEKLFF,TGTGCCAGCAGCTCCGGGGGGACAAATGAAAAACTGTTTTTT
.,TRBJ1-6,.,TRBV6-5,CASAGTWDSPLHF,TGTGCCAGCGCCGGGACATGGGATTCACCCCTCCACTTT
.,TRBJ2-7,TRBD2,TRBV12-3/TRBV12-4,CASSLGLVYEQYF,TGTGCCAGCAGTTTGGGACTAGTCTACGAGCAGTACTTC
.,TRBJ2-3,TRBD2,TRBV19,CATDLSGGGTDTQYF,TGTGCCACCGACTTGTCGGGGGGGGGCACAGATACGCAGTATTTT
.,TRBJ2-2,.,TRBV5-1,CASGLAASGELFF,TGCGCCAGCGGCCTCGCGGCATCCGGGGAGCTGTTTTTT
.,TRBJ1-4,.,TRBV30,CAWSALSAGSEKLFF,TGTGCCTGGAGTGCCTTGTCGGCGGGCTCTGAAAAACTGTTTTTT
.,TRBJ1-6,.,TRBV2,CASQTGGYSPLHF,TGTGCCAGCCAGACAGGCGGGTATTCACCCCTCCACTTT
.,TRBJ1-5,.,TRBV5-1,CASSRDGYSNQPQHF,TGCGCCAGCAGCCGGGACGGCTATAGCAATCAGCCCCAGCATTTT
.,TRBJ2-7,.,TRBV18,CASSRSDRRNYEQYF,TGTGCCAGCTCTCGCTCCGACAGGAGAAACTACGAGCAGTACTTC
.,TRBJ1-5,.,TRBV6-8,CAGGRTDNQPQHF,TGTGCCGGGGGCCGGACAGACAATCAGCCCCAGCATTTT
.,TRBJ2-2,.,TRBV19,CASSIENRLTGELFF,TGTGCCAGTAGTATTGAAAACAGGCTCACCGGGGAGCTGTTTTTT
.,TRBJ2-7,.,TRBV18,CASSAMTPGLSTAEQYF,TGTGCCAGCTCAGCCATGACACCGGGACTTTCAACAGCCGAGCAGTACTTC
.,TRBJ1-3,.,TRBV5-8,CASSFGGSFGNTIYF,TGTGCCAGCAGCTTCGGAGGGAGCTTCGGAAACACCATATATTTT
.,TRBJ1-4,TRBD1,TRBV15,CATSRDRLYEGQGLKKLFF,TGTGCCACCAGCAGAGATCGGTTGTATGAGGGACAGGGTTTGAAAAAACTGTTTTTT
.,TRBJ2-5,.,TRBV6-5,CASSRGQRYQETQYF,TGTGCCAGCAGTCGGGGACAAAGATACCAAGAGACCCAGTACTTC
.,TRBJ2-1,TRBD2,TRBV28,CASSSPEAGGNYNEQFF,TGTGCCAGCAGTTCCCCGGAAGCGGGGGGAAACTACAATGAGCAGTTCTTC